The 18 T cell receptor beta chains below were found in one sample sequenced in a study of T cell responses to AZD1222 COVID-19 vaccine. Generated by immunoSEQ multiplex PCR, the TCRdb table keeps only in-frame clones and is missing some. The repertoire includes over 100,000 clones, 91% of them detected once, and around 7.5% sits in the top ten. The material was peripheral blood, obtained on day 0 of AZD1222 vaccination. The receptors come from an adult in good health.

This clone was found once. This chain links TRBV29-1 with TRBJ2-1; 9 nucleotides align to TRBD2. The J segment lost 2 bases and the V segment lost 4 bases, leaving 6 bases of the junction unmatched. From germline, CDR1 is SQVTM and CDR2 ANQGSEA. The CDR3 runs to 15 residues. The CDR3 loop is CSVVGLASTYNEQFF. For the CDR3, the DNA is TGCAGCGTTGTAGGACTAGCGAGTACCTACAATGAGCAGTTCTTC.

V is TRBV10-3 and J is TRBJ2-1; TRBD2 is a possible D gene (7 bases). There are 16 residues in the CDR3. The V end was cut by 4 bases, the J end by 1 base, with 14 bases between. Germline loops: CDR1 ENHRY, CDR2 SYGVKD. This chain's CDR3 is CAISGGGPESYNEQFF. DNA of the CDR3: TGTGCCATCAGTGGGGGGGGGCCCGAATCCTACAATGAGCAGTTCTTC.

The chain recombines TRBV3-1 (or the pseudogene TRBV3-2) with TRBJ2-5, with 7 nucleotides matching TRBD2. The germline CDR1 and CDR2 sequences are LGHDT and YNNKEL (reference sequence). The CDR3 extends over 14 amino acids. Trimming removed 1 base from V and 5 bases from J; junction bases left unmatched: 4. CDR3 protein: CASSQGGLWETQYF. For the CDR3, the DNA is TGTGCCAGCAGCCAAGGGGGACTATGGGAGACCCAGTACTTC.

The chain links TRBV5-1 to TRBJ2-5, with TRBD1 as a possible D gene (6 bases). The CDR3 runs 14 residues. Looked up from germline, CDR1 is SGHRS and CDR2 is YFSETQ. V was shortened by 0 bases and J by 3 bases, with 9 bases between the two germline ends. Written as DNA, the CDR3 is TGCGCCAGCAGCTTGGGGGGGACAAAAGAGACCCAGTACTTC. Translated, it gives CASSLGGTKETQYF.

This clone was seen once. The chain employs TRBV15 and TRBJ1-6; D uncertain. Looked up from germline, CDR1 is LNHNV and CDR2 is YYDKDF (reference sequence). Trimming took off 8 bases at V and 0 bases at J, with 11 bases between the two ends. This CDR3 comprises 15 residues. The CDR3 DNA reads TGTGCCACCTCATCGGGGAACTCCTATAATTCACCCCTCCACTTT. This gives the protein CATSSGNSYNSPLHF.

CDR3 nucleotides: TGTGCCAGTAGTATCCTTAGGACAGGGAGCACTGAAGCTTTCTTT. Amino acids: CASSILRTGSTEAFF. The chain has TRBV19 and TRBJ1-1; TRBD1 matches at 8 bases. Germline V gene data show CDR1 as LNHDA and CDR2 as SQIVND (reference sequence). V lost 3 bases and J lost 4; bases outside the gene matches: 7. The CDR3 is 15 residues long. Supplemented by reference TRBV19 and TRBJ1-1, the full variable domain reads DGGITQSPKYLFRKEGQNVTLSCEQNLNHDAMYWYRQDPGQGLRLIYYSQIVNDFQKGDIAEGYSVSREKKESFPLTVTSAQKNPTAFYLCASSILRTGSTEAFFGQGTRLTVV.

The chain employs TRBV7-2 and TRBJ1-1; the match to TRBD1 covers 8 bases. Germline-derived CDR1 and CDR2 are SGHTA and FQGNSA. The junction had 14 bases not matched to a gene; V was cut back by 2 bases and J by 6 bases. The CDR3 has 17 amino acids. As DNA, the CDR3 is TGTGCCAGCAGCTTACCTAATAACTACAGGGGGATGTCTGAAGCTTTCTTT. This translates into CASSLPNNYRGMSEAFF.

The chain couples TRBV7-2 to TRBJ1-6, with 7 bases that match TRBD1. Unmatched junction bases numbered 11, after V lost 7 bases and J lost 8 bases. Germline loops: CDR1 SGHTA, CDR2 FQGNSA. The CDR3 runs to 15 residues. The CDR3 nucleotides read TGTGCCAGCAAATTAACCGGGACAGATTATTCACCCCTCCACTTT. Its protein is CASKLTGTDYSPLHF.

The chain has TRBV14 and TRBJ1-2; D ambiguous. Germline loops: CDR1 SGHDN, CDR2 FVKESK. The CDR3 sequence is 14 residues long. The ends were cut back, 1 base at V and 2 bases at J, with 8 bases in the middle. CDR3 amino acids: CASSQAKGNYGYTF. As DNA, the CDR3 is TGTGCCAGCAGCCAAGCTAAGGGAAACTATGGCTACACCTTC.

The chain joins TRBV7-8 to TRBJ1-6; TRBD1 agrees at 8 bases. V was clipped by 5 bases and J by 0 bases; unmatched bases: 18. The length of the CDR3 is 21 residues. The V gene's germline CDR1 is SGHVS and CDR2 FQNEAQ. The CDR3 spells CASSRLGDRDRRTSYNSPLHF. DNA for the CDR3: TGTGCCAGCAGCCGACTAGGCGACCGGGACAGGCGAACCTCCTATAATTCACCCCTCCACTTT.

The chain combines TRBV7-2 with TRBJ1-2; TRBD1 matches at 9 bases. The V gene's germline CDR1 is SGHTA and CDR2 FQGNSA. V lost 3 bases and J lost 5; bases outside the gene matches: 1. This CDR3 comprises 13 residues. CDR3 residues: CASSFGTGYGYTF. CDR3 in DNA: TGTGCCAGCAGCTTCGGGACAGGGTATGGCTACACCTTC.

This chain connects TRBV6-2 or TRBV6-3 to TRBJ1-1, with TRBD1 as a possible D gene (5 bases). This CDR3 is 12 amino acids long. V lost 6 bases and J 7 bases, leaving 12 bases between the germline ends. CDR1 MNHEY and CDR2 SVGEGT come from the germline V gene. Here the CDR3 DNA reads TGTGCCAGCAGCCAGGGTCAAGGTGAAGCTTTCTTT. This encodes CASSQGQGEAFF.

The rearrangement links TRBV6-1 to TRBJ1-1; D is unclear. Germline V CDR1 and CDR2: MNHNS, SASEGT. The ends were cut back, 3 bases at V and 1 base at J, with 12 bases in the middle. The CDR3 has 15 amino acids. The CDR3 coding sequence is TGTGCCAGCAGTGACCCCTTGAAGGGGAACACTGAAGCTTTCTTT. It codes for CASSDPLKGNTEAFF.

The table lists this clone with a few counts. The CDR3 nucleotides read TGTGCCAGCAGCTTAGGTGGTAGCGCAGATACGCAGTATTTT. Translating gives CASSLGGSADTQYF. V is TRBV7-3 and J is TRBJ2-3, with D possibly being TRBD2 (5 bases). Germline CDR1 reads SGHTA; CDR2 reads FQGTGA. This CDR3 is built from 14 residues. V was cut by 2 bases and J by 4 bases, with 10 bases left in between.

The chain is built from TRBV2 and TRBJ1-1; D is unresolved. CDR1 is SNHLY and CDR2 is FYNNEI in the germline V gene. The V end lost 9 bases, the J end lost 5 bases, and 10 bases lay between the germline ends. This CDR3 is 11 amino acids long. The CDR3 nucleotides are TGTGCCAGTGGAAGGAGGACTGAAGCTTTCTTT. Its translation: CASGRRTEAFF.

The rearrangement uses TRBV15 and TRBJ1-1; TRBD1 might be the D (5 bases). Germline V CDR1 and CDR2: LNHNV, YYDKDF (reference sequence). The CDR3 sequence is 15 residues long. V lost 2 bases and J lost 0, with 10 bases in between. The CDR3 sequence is CATSRKGRMNTEAFF. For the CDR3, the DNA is TGTGCCACCAGCAGAAAGGGACGGATGAACACTGAAGCTTTCTTT. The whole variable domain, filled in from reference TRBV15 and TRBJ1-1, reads DAMVIQNPRYQVTQFGKPVTLSCSQTLNHNVMYWYQQKSSQAPKLLFHYYDKDFNNEADTPDNFQSRRPNTSFCFLDIRSPGLGDTAMYLCATSRKGRMNTEAFFGQGTRLTVV.

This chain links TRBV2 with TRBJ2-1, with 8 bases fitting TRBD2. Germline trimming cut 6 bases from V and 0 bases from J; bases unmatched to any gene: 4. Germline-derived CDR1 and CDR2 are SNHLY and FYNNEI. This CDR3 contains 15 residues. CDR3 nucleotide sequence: TGTGCCAGCAGGGGTGGGACTAGCTCCTACAATGAGCAGTTCTTC. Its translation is CASRGGTSSYNEQFF.

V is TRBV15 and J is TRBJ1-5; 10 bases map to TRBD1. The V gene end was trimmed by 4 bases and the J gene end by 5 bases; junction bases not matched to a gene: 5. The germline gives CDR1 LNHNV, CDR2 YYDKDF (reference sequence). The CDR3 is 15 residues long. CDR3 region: CATSTMDRGDQPQHF. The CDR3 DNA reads TGTGCCACCAGCACCATGGACAGGGGGGATCAGCCCCAGCATTTT.